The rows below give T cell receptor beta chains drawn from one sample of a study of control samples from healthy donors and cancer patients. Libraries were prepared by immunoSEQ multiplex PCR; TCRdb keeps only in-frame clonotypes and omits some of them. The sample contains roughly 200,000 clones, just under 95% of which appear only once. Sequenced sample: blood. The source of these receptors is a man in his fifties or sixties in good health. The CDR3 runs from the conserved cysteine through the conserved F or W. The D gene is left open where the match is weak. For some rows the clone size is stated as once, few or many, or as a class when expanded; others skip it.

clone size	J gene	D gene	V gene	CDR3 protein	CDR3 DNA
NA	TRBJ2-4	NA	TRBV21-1	CASSRKRDRGPKNIQYF	TGTGCCAGCAGCAGAAAAAGGGACAGGGGACCCAAAAACATTCAGTACTTC
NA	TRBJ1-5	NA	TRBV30	CAWSVLEHQPQHF	TGTGCCTGGAGTGTACTGGAGCATCAGCCCCAGCATTTT
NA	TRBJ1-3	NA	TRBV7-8	CASSLVFRDLEDPNTIYF	TGTGCCAGCAGCTTAGTGTTCCGGGACCTAGAGGATCCAAACACCATATATTTT
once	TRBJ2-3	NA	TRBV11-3	CASSLGRQSTDTQYF	TGTGCCAGCAGCTTAGGAAGACAGAGCACAGATACGCAGTATTTT
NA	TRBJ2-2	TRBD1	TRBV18	CASSPPTGWNTGELFF	TGTGCCAGCTCACCACCGACAGGGTGGAACACCGGGGAGCTGTTTTTT
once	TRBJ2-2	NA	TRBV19	CASGPRPGLGSDGELFF	TGTGCCAGTGGTCCTCGACCAGGGCTGGGTAGCGACGGGGAGCTGTTTTTT
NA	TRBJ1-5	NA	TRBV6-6	CASRESSNQPQHF	TGTGCCAGCAGGGAAAGTAGCAATCAGCCCCAGCATTTT
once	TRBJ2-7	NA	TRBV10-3	CAISETVYEQYF	TGTGCCATCAGTGAGACTGTCTACGAGCAGTACTTC
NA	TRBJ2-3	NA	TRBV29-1	CSVEQGKADTQYF	TGCAGCGTTGAACAGGGCAAGGCAGATACGCAGTATTTT
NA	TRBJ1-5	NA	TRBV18	CASSQDRPVGQPQHF	TGTGCCAGCTCACAGGACAGACCCGTCGGCCAGCCCCAGCATTTT
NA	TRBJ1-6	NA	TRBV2	CASSEGGSSYNSPLHF	TGTGCCAGCAGTGAGGGCGGCAGCTCCTATAATTCACCCCTCCACTTT
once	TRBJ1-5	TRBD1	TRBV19	CASSIAGGMSNQPQHF	TGTGCCAGTAGTATAGCAGGGGGCATGAGCAATCAGCCCCAGCATTTT
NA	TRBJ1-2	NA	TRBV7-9	CASSLPGGINGYTF	TGTGCCAGCAGCTTGCCCGGAGGGATAAATGGCTACACCTTC
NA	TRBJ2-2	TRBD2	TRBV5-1	CASSPGLAGGPTGELFF	TGCGCCAGCAGCCCGGGACTAGCGGGGGGGCCCACCGGGGAGCTGTTTTTT
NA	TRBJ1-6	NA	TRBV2	CASSKGTPNSPLHF	TGTGCCAGCAGTAAGGGGACACCTAATTCACCCCTCCACTTT
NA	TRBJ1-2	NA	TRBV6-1	CASSEQLGSGAGYTF	TGTGCCAGCAGTGAGCAGTTAGGGAGCGGGGCTGGCTACACCTTC
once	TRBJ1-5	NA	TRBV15	CATSTGEGQPQHF	TGTGCCACCAGCACGGGTGAAGGTCAGCCCCAGCATTTT
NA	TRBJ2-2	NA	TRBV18	CASSPKPNSGELFF	TGTGCCAGCTCACCAAAGCCAAATTCCGGGGAGCTGTTTTTT
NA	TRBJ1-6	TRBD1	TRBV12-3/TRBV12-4	CASSLTGGSPLHF	TGTGCCAGCAGTTTGACAGGGGGCTCACCCCTCCACTTT
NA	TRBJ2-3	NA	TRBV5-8	CASSLGLKTDTQYF	TGTGCCAGCAGCTTAGGACTGAAGACAGATACGCAGTATTTT
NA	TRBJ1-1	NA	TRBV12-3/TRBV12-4	CASSLEGVSEAFF	TGTGCCAGCAGTCTCGAGGGAGTCTCTGAAGCTTTCTTT
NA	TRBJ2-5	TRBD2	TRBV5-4	CASSLGLAGVLQETQYF	TGTGCCAGCAGCCTGGGACTAGCGGGGGTTCTCCAAGAGACCCAGTACTTC
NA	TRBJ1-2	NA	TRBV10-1	CASKRDLQGGYTF	TGCGCCAGCAAAAGGGATCTACAGGGTGGCTACACCTTC
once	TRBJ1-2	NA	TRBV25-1	CASSSARTAPGSGYTF	TGTGCCAGCAGTTCGGCCCGGACAGCGCCGGGGAGTGGCTACACCTTC
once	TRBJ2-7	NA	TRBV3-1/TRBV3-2	CASSQQGRIKDHEQYF	TGTGCCAGCAGCCAACAAGGGCGCATTAAGGACCACGAGCAGTACTTC
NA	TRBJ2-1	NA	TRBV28	CASSLRGDSRDDRNEQFF	TGTGCCAGCAGTTTACGGGGGGACAGCCGGGACGATCGCAATGAGCAGTTCTTC